This TCR beta chain appears in the sequencing data of a study of T cell clonotyping in hematopoietic cell transplantation. Findings of the study overall: Without cell sorting, CD4 versus CD8 contributions remain unresolved. Graft donor and pretransplant recipient Inverse Simpson Index values predicted broader posttransplant TCR diversity. After transplant, recipient diversity fell while pathologically expanded clonotypes grew through day 180.

Sequenced by immunoSEQ multiplex PCR; TCRdb stores in-frame clones only, minus some. The top ten hold 10% to 11% of the sample, which has around 12,000 clones, roughly 50% seen once. About this clone itself: Its specificity is not known.

CDR1 is GTSNPN and CDR2 is SVGIG in the germline V gene (reference sequence). The CDR3 length is 15 residues. With V trimmed by 7 bases and J by 5 bases, 13 bases remained unmatched. The chain has TRBV30 and TRBJ1-2; the match to TRBD1 covers 10 bases. The source of this sequence is a man aged 50-59 years in good health. Some clones in this sample may be carry-over from other donors' samples. The specimen sequenced was peripheral blood mononuclear cells. CDR3 region: CASPPPTGGGYGYTF. DNA for the CDR3: TGTGCCTCGCCCCCGCCGACAGGGGGCGGTTATGGCTACACCTTC.